The 32 T cell receptor beta chains reported below all come from one sample, sequenced in a study of CD8+ T cells in alopecia areata. As to treatment: oral pan-JAK inhibitor, 5-10 mg twice daily. Extraction of RNA preceded its reverse transcription into cDNA, which served as the sequencing template. Some clones are missing from TCRdb's copy, which holds only in-frame ones; the method was immunoSEQ multiplex PCR. This table has under 300,000 clones, 50% to 75% appearing once. The material sequenced was CD4+ T cells sorted from blood, taken at week 52, from a patient treated with tofacitinib. The source is a human donor with alopecia areata.

The chain uses TRBV30 and TRBJ2-1; no clear D gene. Trimming took 0 bases from V and 7 from J, leaving 10 bases between them. Germline V gives CDR1 GTSNPN, CDR2 SVGIG (reference sequence). The CDR3 runs 13 residues. CDR3 DNA sequence: TGTGCCTGGAGTGTTCGTCTAGAGAATGAGCAGTTCTTC. This translates into CAWSVRLENEQFF. Drawing the rest from reference TRBV30 and TRBJ2-1, the complete variable domain is SQTIHQWPATLVQPVGSPLSLECTVEGTSNPNLYWYRQAAGRGLQLLFYSVGIGQISSEVPQNLSASRPQDRQFILSSKKLLLSDSGFYLCAWSVRLENEQFFGPGTRLTVL.

This chain joins TRBV5-6 and TRBJ2-7; no clear D gene. V was pared by 1 base and J by 1 base, with 6 bases between. This CDR3 has 13 residues. The germline gives CDR1 SGHDT, CDR2 YYEEEE. The CDR3 nucleotides read TGTGCCAGCAGCTTGCTCGTTTCCTACGAGCAGTACTTC. Translation: CASSLLVSYEQYF.

As to this clone: Other DNA sequences of this sample code for an identical CDR3. The V and J genes are TRBV18 and TRBJ1-1, with D possibly matching TRBD1 (5 bases). Deletions cut 6 bases from V and 5 bases from J, with 10 bases between. Germline CDR1 reads KGHSH; CDR2 reads LQKENI. This CDR3 contains 12 residues. The CDR3 sequence is CASSPGQTEAFF. The CDR3 nucleotides read TGTGCCAGCTCGCCAGGGCAAACTGAAGCTTTCTTT.

There are a few counts of this clone. The chain has TRBV5-1 and TRBJ2-5; D is tentatively TRBD1 or TRBD2 (5 bases each). The CDR3 has 15 amino acids. CDR1 is SGHRS and CDR2 is YFSETQ in the germline V gene. V was shortened by 4 bases and J by 4 bases, with 17 bases between the two germline ends. This chain's CDR3 is CASSVAGARLETQYF. CDR3 coding DNA: TGCGCCAGCAGCGTCGCCGGGGCGCGACTAGAGACCCAGTACTTC.

The V gene is TRBV9, the J gene TRBJ2-1; a weak D match, TRBD1 (5 bases). The V gene lost 2 bases and the J gene lost 7 bases, with 10 bases spanning the gap. This CDR3 contains 13 residues. The germline gives CDR1 SGDLS, CDR2 YYNGEE. CDR3 DNA sequence: TGTGCCAGCAGCGTCGGACCAGGGAATGAGCAGTTCTTC. As protein: CASSVGPGNEQFF.

This clone was recorded a few times. The chain uses TRBV29-1 and TRBJ2-1; D not certain. The CDR3 is 14 residues long. V gave up 0 bases and J gave up 9 bases, with 15 bases separating them. Germline CDR1 reads SQVTM; CDR2 reads ANQGSEA. The CDR3 is CSVEETGPRSEQFF. The CDR3 nucleotides read TGCAGCGTTGAAGAAACCGGGCCCAGGAGTGAGCAGTTCTTC.

This clone was seen only a few times. This rearrangement joins TRBV7-9 to TRBJ1-5; D call uncertain. The CDR3 runs 15 residues. Germline CDR1 and CDR2: SEHNR and FQNEAQ (reference sequence). The V gene lost 1 base and the J gene lost 2 bases, with 9 bases spanning the gap. In nucleotides, the CDR3 is TGTGCCAGCAGCTTAGGGGAATCAGGCAATCAGCCCCAGCATTTT. It yields the protein CASSLGESGNQPQHF.

This clone was seen more than once but under ten times. The CDR3 protein is CASSRDRPNTGELFF. The CDR3 nucleotides are TGTGCCAGCAGTCGCGACAGGCCGAACACCGGGGAGCTGTTTTTT. The J gene is TRBJ2-2, the V gene TRBV6-6; D is perhaps TRBD1 (6 bases). The CDR3 covers 15 residues. The germline V gene has CDR1 MNHNY and CDR2 SVGAGI (reference sequence). V lost 5 bases and J lost 0, with 10 bases in between.

This clone was found a few times. V gene TRBV23-1 combines with J gene TRBJ1-5; D unresolved. TRBV23-1 is recorded as an ORF, its role being uncertain. V lost 2 bases, J lost 6 bases, and 8 bases lay in between. The CDR3 extends over 13 amino acids. For the CDR3, the DNA is TGCGCCAGCAGTCAAGTTGGCCCTCAGCCCCAGCATTTT. Protein product: CASSQVGPQPQHF.

This clone turned up a few times. This chain joins TRBV7-8 and TRBJ1-5; no clear D gene. V lost 6 bases and J 2 bases, leaving 11 bases between the germline ends. CDR1 is SGHVS, CDR2 FQNEAQ, per germline. The CDR3 is 14 amino acids. This chain's CDR3 is CASSSAGGNQPQHF. CDR3 sequence (DNA): TGTGCCAGCAGTTCCGCCGGTGGCAATCAGCCCCAGCATTTT. The full variable domain, rest sourced from reference TRBV7-8 and TRBJ1-5, is GAGVSQSPRYKVAKRGQDVALRCDPISGHVSLFWYQQALGQGPEFLTYFQNEAQLDKSGLPSDRFFAERPEGSVSTLKIQRTQQEDSAVYLCASSSAGGNQPQHFGDGTRLSIL.

This rearrangement joins TRBV5-1 to TRBJ1-6; D not resolved. CDR1 and CDR2 (germline): SGHRS, YFSETQ. V was clipped by 0 bases and J by 11 bases, with 6 bases between them. The CDR3 is made up of 12 amino acids. In DNA form, the CDR3 reads TGCGCCAGCAGCTTGGGCCAGCCACCCCTCCACTTT. This gives the protein CASSLGQPPLHF.

In its sample, this clone was seen many times. The gene calls are TRBV6-1 and TRBJ2-5; 10 nucleotides align to TRBD2. CDR3 length equals 16 residues. Germline V gene sequence: CDR1 MNHNS, CDR2 SASEGT. Trimming took 4 bases from V and 5 from J; bases not matched to a gene: 10. In nucleotides, the CDR3 is TGTGCCAGCAGTGTGGCCCTAGCGGGGGCGGGGGAGACCCAGTACTTC. As protein: CASSVALAGAGETQYF.

The rearrangement joins TRBV18 to TRBJ1-1, with D unresolved. The CDR3 contains 14 residues. Germline V lookup: CDR1 KGHSH, CDR2 LQKENI. The germline V and J ends were trimmed by 4 bases and 3 bases, with 12 bases remaining between them. CDR3 coding DNA: TGTGCCAGCTCACAGCGAGGCGGGTACACTGAAGCTTTCTTT. Its translation is CASSQRGGYTEAFF.

This clone has only a few counts. The J gene is TRBJ1-1, the V gene TRBV18; D is ambiguous. The length of the CDR3 is 16 residues. Germline V gives CDR1 KGHSH, CDR2 LQKENI. The V gene lost 6 bases and the J gene lost 0 bases, with 17 bases spanning the gap. CDR3 nucleotides: TGTGCCAGCTCGTACAAAGGACCTCCGATGAACACTGAAGCTTTCTTT. It encodes CASSYKGPPMNTEAFF.

J is TRBJ1-2 and V is TRBV27; TRBD1 matches at 9 bases. Germline trimming cut 6 bases from V and 8 bases from J; bases unmatched to any gene: 7. This CDR3 contains 13 residues. Per the germline V gene, CDR1 is MNHEY and CDR2 is SMNVEV (reference sequence). In nucleotides, the CDR3 is TGTGCCAGCAGCCGGGACAGGGTACGAGGCTACACCTTC. Translated, it gives CASSRDRVRGYTF.

This sequence joins TRBV29-1 and TRBJ2-2, with TRBD1 matching 8 bases. This CDR3 is built from 13 residues. Trimming cost V 7 bases and J 4 bases; bases outside gene matches: 5. The germline V gene has CDR1 SQVTM and CDR2 ANQGSEA. The CDR3 sequence: CSGHRGTTGELFF. CDR3 nucleotide sequence: TGCAGCGGTCACAGGGGGACCACCGGGGAGCTGTTTTTT.

In nucleotides, the CDR3 is TGTGCCAGCAGCCAAGATCGTAGTGGCAGGAGGTATGGCTACACCTTC. Translating gives CASSQDRSGRRYGYTF. The chain links TRBV4-2 to TRBJ1-2; D remains unclear. This CDR3 has 16 residues. V lost 0 bases to trimming and J lost 5 bases, with 16 bases between them. The germline V gene has CDR1 LGHNA and CDR2 YNFKEQ.

The chain joins TRBV30 to TRBJ1-5, with a tentative D call TRBD1 (6 bases). The CDR3 spans 14 residues. Looked up from germline, CDR1 is GTSNPN and CDR2 is SVGIG (reference sequence). Trimming shortened V by 4 bases and J by 5 bases, and 15 bases separated the two germline ends. The chain's CDR3 is CAWTHGRGDQPQHF. The CDR3 coding sequence is TGTGCCTGGACCCATGGCAGGGGCGATCAGCCCCAGCATTTT.

J is TRBJ1-4 and V is TRBV29-1; no firm D call. Germline lookup yields CDR1 SQVTM and CDR2 ANQGSEA. Between the trimmed V and J ends, which lost 7 bases and 5 bases, there was a span of 11 bases. The CDR3 is made up of 12 amino acids. For the CDR3, the DNA is TGCAGCGCCGGGCGGCAGAATGAAAAACTGTTTTTT. Amino acids: CSAGRQNEKLFF.

This clone was seen more than once but under ten times. V usage is TRBV5-1 and J usage is TRBJ2-3; 9 bases fit TRBD2. The CDR3 extends over 17 amino acids. Germline CDR1 is SGHRS and CDR2 is YFSETQ. With 4 bases clipped from V and 4 bases from J, the junction kept 13 bases outside the gene matches. The CDR3 region has the DNA TGCGCCAGCAGCCCGACAACGGGACTAGCTGGGCCAGATACGCAGTATTTT. This sequence encodes CASSPTTGLAGPDTQYF.

In this sample, this clone turned up a few times. V usage is TRBV29-1 and J usage is TRBJ2-1, with D uncertain. Germline CDR1 SQVTM, CDR2 ANQGSEA. This CDR3 region has 14 residues. V was trimmed by 4 bases and J by 8 bases, leaving 18 bases between them. The CDR3 DNA reads TGCAGCGTTGTGCAGAGCCTCGGTGGGTATGAGCAGTTCTTC. It is translated as CSVVQSLGGYEQFF.

This clone was counted between two and nine times. The chain has TRBV5-4 and TRBJ2-5; maybe TRBD2 (6 bases). Looked up from germline, CDR1 is SGHNT and CDR2 is YYREEE (reference sequence). V was shortened by 0 bases and J by 4 bases, with 10 bases between the two germline ends. The CDR3 is made up of 14 amino acids. CDR3 nucleotide sequence: TGTGCCAGCAGCTTGGGGGGAGGAACAGAGACCCAGTACTTC. Translated, it gives CASSLGGGTETQYF.

The rearrangement uses TRBV29-1 and TRBJ1-2; D ambiguous. Germline lookup yields CDR1 SQVTM and CDR2 ANQGSEA. Trimming took off 1 base at V and 5 bases at J, with 11 bases between the two ends. CDR3 length: 13 amino acids. The CDR3: CSVEGPNIYGYTF. The CDR3 DNA is TGCAGCGTTGAAGGCCCCAATATATATGGCTACACCTTC.

This chain links TRBV27 with TRBJ2-5, with a tentative D call TRBD2 (6 bases). The V gene lost 5 bases and the J gene lost 3 bases, with 16 bases spanning the gap. This CDR3 spans 15 amino acids. Germline CDR1 reads MNHEY; CDR2 reads SMNVEV (reference sequence). CDR3 protein: CASSNSGTPKETQYF. In DNA, the CDR3 is TGTGCCAGCAGTAACTCCGGGACTCCCAAAGAGACCCAGTACTTC.

The V call is TRBV6-6, the J call TRBJ2-3; D unclear. Germline assignment: CDR1 MNHNY and CDR2 SVGAGI (reference sequence). CDR3 length equals 14 residues. V lost 6 bases and J 0 bases, leaving 10 bases between the germline ends. CDR3 sequence: CASSPQASTDTQYF. The CDR3 coding sequence is TGTGCCAGCAGCCCCCAAGCTAGCACAGATACGCAGTATTTT.

The V gene is TRBV15, the J gene TRBJ2-2; 8 nucleotides match TRBD2. The CDR3 has 15 residues. J lost 3 bases, V lost 5 bases, and 5 bases had no gene match. The germline gives CDR1 LNHNV, CDR2 YYDKDF (reference sequence). The CDR3 reads CATSRAGGYTGELFF. CDR3 bases: TGTGCCACCAGCCGGGCGGGGGGTTACACCGGGGAGCTGTTTTTT.

J is TRBJ2-3 and V is TRBV19, with 11 nucleotides matching TRBD2. Germline lookup yields CDR1 LNHDA and CDR2 SQIVND (reference sequence). The CDR3 length is 13 residues. V was pared by 8 bases and J by 7 bases, with 5 bases of the junction left unmatched. This chain's CDR3 is CASSSGGSYTQYF. The CDR3 DNA reads TGTGCCAGTTCTAGCGGGGGGTCCTATACGCAGTATTTT.

The gene calls are TRBV6-6 and TRBJ2-4, with unresolved D. The CDR3 has 15 amino acids. Germline-derived CDR1 and CDR2 are MNHNY and SVGAGI (reference sequence). Trimming took off 2 bases at V and 0 bases at J, with 8 bases between the two ends. The CDR3 here is CASSYDGLAKNIQYF. CDR3 nucleotides: TGTGCCAGCAGTTACGACGGTCTAGCCAAAAACATTCAGTACTTC.

The CDR3 DNA sequence: TGTTCTTTCAGCTACCCAGCGAGACCAGGGGTGGGGAATCAGCCCCAGCATTTT. Translation gives CSFSYPARPGVGNQPQHF. The chain couples TRBV15 to TRBJ1-5, with TRBD1 as a possible D gene (6 bases). The CDR3 totals 18 residues. Germline V gene lookup returns CDR1 LNHNV and CDR2 YYDKDF (reference sequence).

The CDR3 DNA reads TGTGCCAGCAGCTTAGGGGACAGGGCCTACGAGCAGTACTTC. Amino acid sequence: CASSLGDRAYEQYF. The V call is TRBV11-2, the J call TRBJ2-7; 9 bases agree with TRBD1. CDR1 is SGHAT, CDR2 FQNNGV, per germline. Trimming at V came to 1 base and at J to 2 bases, leaving 0 bases not matched to a gene. The CDR3 covers 14 residues.

J is TRBJ1-1 and V is TRBV7-2; TRBD1 is a possible D gene (6 bases). The V gene lost 8 bases and the J gene lost 11 bases, with 27 bases spanning the gap. CDR3 length: 15 residues. Germline V lookup: CDR1 SGHTA, CDR2 FQGNSA. Written as DNA, the CDR3 is TGTGCCAGCGGTCCGACAGGAGGAACGGGTCGTGGGGCTTTCTTT. Translating gives CASGPTGGTGRGAFF.

The J gene is TRBJ1-1, the V gene TRBV29-1, with D maybe TRBD1 (5 bases). V gave up 2 bases and J gave up 3 bases, with 10 bases separating them. Germline assignment: CDR1 SQVTM and CDR2 ANQGSEA. This CDR3 is built from 13 residues. CDR3 nucleotides: TGCAGCGTTGAATGGGGGTTGGACACTGAAGCTTTCTTT. It codes for CSVEWGLDTEAFF.